This TCR beta chain appears in the sequencing data of a study of PD-1 blockade in classical Hodgkin lymphoma (dated by TCRdb to about 2020). At the level of the whole study: Nivolumab dosing was 3 mg/kg intravenously every 2 weeks, continuing until either disease progression or unacceptable toxicity. The study used CyTOF and TCR beta sequencing to define a peripheral blood immune signature of response to PD-1 blockade in classical Hodgkin lymphoma.

The CDR3 holds 15 amino acids from the cysteine to the phenylalanine. Kept here is only the CDR3 DNA, which spans 45 bases and is read in frame from base 1. V and J are trimmed by 5 bases and 8 bases, and the gene matches miss 9 bases of the junction. Taken from the germline V gene, the CDR1 and CDR2 loops are MDHEN and SYDVKM. This sample's time point label indicates: cycle 4 day 1 (C4D1), after less than seven weeks of nivolumab. Every trial patient had relapsed after autologous stem cell transplantation, and cohorts A, B and C differed in prior brentuximab vedotin exposure. A Miltenyi CD8+ T cell isolation kit was used for magnetic negative selection to purify CD8+ T cells from thawed PBMCs. A total of 50 to 70 patients with relapsed/refractory classical Hodgkin lymphoma made up the trial cohort, and each patient's best overall response was complete response, partial response or progressive disease. In the multi-cohort phase II CheckMate 205 trial, trial patients received single-agent nivolumab. An independent review committee assessed best overall response using the 2007 International Working Group response criteria. Trial PBMCs were collected immediately before nivolumab initiation (C1D1) and during therapy at cycle 2 day 1 and cycle 4 day 1. Peripheral blood was collected in 8 mL Vacutainer Cell Preparation Tubes, from which PBMCs were isolated by centrifugation and then cryopreserved. Purified CD4+ and CD8+ fractions were prepared only for cases in which an additional PBMC sample was available. Magnetically labelled cells were depleted on LS columns in a quadroMACS separator, and the flow-through was collected as the purified fraction.

Concerning this clone: Its antigen remains unidentified. Base quality data are lacking; no much larger clone is found one base away.

Study-wide findings and limitations: Newly diagnosed patients were reported to have lower baseline TCR diversity than healthy donors, and relapsed/refractory patients were reported to have lower baseline TCR diversity still. A significant rise by C4D1 was seen in CD4+ but not CD8+ TCR diversity (p=0.0027 vs p=0.16), with the rise being most apparent in complete responders (p=0.02). Only a single clinical trial cohort was studied, and what caused the repertoire differences, possibly disease activity or prior therapy, remained undefined. Baseline diversity similar to that of newly diagnosed patients was observed in trial patients achieving complete response, whereas significantly lower diversity was observed in partial responders and progressors. Lower diversity was seen in patients whose nivolumab began less than 1 year after ASCT, and these patients were left out of later analyses so that immune reconstitution would not confound the results.

The Qiagen DNeasy kit was used to extract genomic DNA both from unsorted PBMCs and from the negatively selected CD4+ and CD8+ fractions. Amplification of TCR beta CDR3 regions was done by immunoSEQ multiplex PCR with primers that anneal to V and J segments. Amplification bias was minimized using a synthetic immune receptor repertoire, and residual bias was removed computationally after sequencing. The original pipeline was this. Custom Python scripts were used to quantify repertoire diversity as the Shannon entropy index. Unsorted, CD4+ and CD8+ repertoires were analyzed separately, except for combined analyses in which CD4+ and CD8+ sequences were merged in silico. A clone counted as expanded when the clone's frequency after treatment rose at least 2-fold relative to C1D1, and clones undetected at baseline were given a pseudocount of 0.5. Clones with 0 or 1 copy at C1D1 were classified as singleton clones, and clones with 2 or more copies were classified as non-singleton clones. Clones expanded in unsorted samples were labelled as CD4+, CD8+ or unknown by matching protein sequences in sorted samples from the same patient. Diversity changes from C1D1 to C4D1 were tested in paired samples using Wilcoxon tests. Entries here come from immuneACCESS through TCRdb and include only in-frame sequences with V and J called. Some clones fail to appear in such tables; in the studies checked, an unresolved V gene covers under half of the shortfall, and the cause of the remainder is unknown. The D gene and trimming were derived from the DNA, and the V and J assignments and clone size from that table. Counted in this sample were about 6,800 clones; 60% of them appeared once. The biggest ten clones account for 10% to 13% of the sample.

The sequenced sample was CD8+ T cells from blood, obtained before the fourth cycle of nivolumab. The TCR comes from a human donor with classical Hodgkin lymphoma. The chain is assembled from TRBV28 and TRBJ1-4, and 9 junction bases match TRBD1. The DNA sequence is TGTGCCAGCAGTGTGGGACAGGGAGGAGACGAAAAACTGTTTTTT. This encodes CASSVGQGGDEKLFF.